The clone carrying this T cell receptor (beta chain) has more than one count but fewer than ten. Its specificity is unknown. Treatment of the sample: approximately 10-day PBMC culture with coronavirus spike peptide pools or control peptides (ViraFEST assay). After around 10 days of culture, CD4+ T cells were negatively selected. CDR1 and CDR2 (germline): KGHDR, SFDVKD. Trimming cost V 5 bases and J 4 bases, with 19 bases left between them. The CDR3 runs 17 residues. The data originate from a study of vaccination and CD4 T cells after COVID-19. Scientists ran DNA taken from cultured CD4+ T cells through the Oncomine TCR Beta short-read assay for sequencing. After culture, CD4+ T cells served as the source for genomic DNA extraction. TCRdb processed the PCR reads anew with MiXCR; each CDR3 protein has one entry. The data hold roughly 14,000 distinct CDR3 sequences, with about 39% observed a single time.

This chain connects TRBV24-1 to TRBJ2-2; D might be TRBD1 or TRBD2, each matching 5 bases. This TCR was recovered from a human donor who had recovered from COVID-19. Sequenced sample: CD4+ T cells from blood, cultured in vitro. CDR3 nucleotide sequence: TGTGCCACCAGTGGAAGGGGAACAGCCGGGGCCACCGGGGAGCTGTTTTTT. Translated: CATSGRGTAGATGELFF.